This T cell receptor beta chain comes out of a study of cytomegalovirus exposure and HLA in healthy donors (dated by TCRdb to about 2017). Describing the broader study: An earlier analysis of approximately 590 of the donors reported 276 Gb of sequence data and some 120 million unique TCR beta sequences from roughly 200 million T cells. The T cell repertoires of roughly 660 subjects were profiled by immunosequencing and related to cytomegalovirus serostatus. A separate validation cohort of about 110 different subjects was used in addition to the roughly 670-subject first cohort. Because of strong linkage in the cohort, 5 or 6 DR-DQ haplotypes were treated as single units for association and clustering. Alongside the repertoire data, information on donor age, sex, ethnicity and CMV serostatus was compiled. To predict cytomegalovirus infection status, the study brought together high-throughput TCR immunosequencing, statistical association of individual TCRs with disease status, and machine learning. HLA typing covered class I and class II loci at four-digit resolution. The genetic ancestry cluster associated with self-reported Caucasian donors included roughly four fifths of the roughly 380 genotyped donors. The later analysis used no new phenotypic data to find candidate immune exposures, relying instead on TCR beta sequences and their occurrence across donors. Every repertoire in the discovery cohort had been generated on one and the same sequencing platform. Among around 400 genotyped donors of the cohort, an average of about 240,000 unique TCR beta nucleotide sequences was sequenced per donor, of which about 19% were non-productive. An earlier analysis of 500 to 750 of the donors applied high-throughput TCR beta sequencing to assess whether each TCR beta V gene segment acted as functional or pseudogenic. An early release that covered several hundred HLA-typed donors contained about 290 gigabases of sequencing data and tens of millions of unique TCR sequences. Typing coverage differed by locus: A, B, C, DRB1 and DQB1 were typed in roughly 620-630 donors, DQA1 in 522, DPA1 in around 610, and DPB1 in 400 to 490. In a later genetic analysis, genome-wide SNP genotypes for about three fifths of the roughly 670 donors were used, and that subset was treated as a discovery cohort. In a later analysis, previously published TCR beta repertoires from more than 500 donors were re-analyzed and high-resolution HLA genotyping was added so that TCR occurrence patterns could be studied. The aim of the study was to test whether cataloging public T cell receptors could identify signatures of past pathogen exposure.

The cohort was made up of approximately 670 healthy bone marrow donors. At the time of sampling, all cohort members were nominally healthy, though unrecorded immune exposures were likely present. The donor tested CMV seronegative and was one of the 352 seronegative cohort members. Every donor gave a peripheral blood sample, and the peripheral blood mononuclear cells from that sample were used for TCR beta sequencing. Genomic DNA extraction from the blood cell samples was performed with the Qiagen DNeasy Blood Extraction Kit. The investigation overall reported the following: A later analysis associated 15,000 to 20,000 TCR beta sequences with specific HLA alleles at a false discovery rate of 0.05. A group of highly shared sequence variants was considered likely to be a technical artifact of the sequencing pipeline. A further reported finding was that TCR beta sequences accurately predicted the HLA-A and HLA-B alleles for most subjects in the first cohort. The 87-base-pair reads could not distinguish some IMGT-functional V segments, including TRBV6-2 and TRBV6-3, so those segments were excluded. About 17 rarely observed V segments, including chromosome 9 orphons, were excluded from the earlier analysis of about 500 of the donors because counts were too low. In an earlier analysis of 587 of the donors, most TCR beta V segments appeared in productive rearrangements about 87% or about 30% of the time, broadly matching IMGT annotations. The cohort was sequenced for TCR beta chains only, and without alpha or paired-chain data the features that could be detected were limited. The authors suggested that the approach could potentially be extended to other disease states and immunological phenotypes. In a later analysis, HLA-associated TCR beta chains showed more clonal expansion and lower generation probabilities than non-associated chains that were equally common. Correlated functional status among segregating V segments might be attributable to linkage disequilibrium, but an unknown experimental factor could not be ruled out. Across donors, most TCR sequences were observed very rarely, whereas some public TCRs were present in many individuals. A later analysis found that most CMV-associated TCR beta chains appeared HLA-restricted, with HLA associations seemingly driven largely by CMV exposure. Because some donors lacked HLA typing at each locus, the association tests relied only on the typed subset. A later genetic analysis reported fewer N-insertions in productive TCRs among donors in an Asian-associated ancestry cluster than the roughly 700-donor mean. Immune exposure information for the cohort was limited to CMV serostatus. The study gave a list of about 160 TCR beta chains associated with cytomegalovirus. When HLA alleles, especially DR and DQ, strongly co-occurred, attributing TCR associations to individual alleles was difficult. The presence/absence analyses assumed that sequencing depth was roughly uniform across donors, and that assumption may not be true. Several of the top co-occurrence clusters appeared to be linked to parvovirus B19, influenza, CMV and Epstein-Barr virus, according to a later analysis. Cytomegalovirus status was reported to be diagnosed by the classifier with high specificity and sensitivity in both the original and validation cohorts. In a later analysis, TCR association rates were found to vary across HLA loci, with the most associated TCRs seen for DRB1 alleles and the fewest for HLA-C alleles. Three of the identified cytomegalovirus-associated TCR beta chains were confirmed in vitro to be specific for cytomegalovirus antigens. An association between a missense DCLRE1C variant and V-gene and J-gene trimming of TCR beta chains was found in a later genetic analysis and replicated in an independent cohort.

Details on this clone: The antigen it recognizes is unknown. Within one base of it there is no much larger clone, and no base qualities were kept.

Library construction relied on the immunoSEQ multiplex PCR assay. A mixture of 60 forward primers for TCR Vbeta segments and 13 reverse primers for TCR Jbeta segments was used in the multiplex PCR. The CDR3 region of rearranged TCR beta genes was amplified from genomic DNA with a multiplex PCR assay. The Illumina HiSeq System was used to sequence the amplified TCR beta libraries as 87-base-pair reads. The original methods were these. A later analysis tallied around 87 million unique TCR beta chains across the 666 repertoires, and roughly 11 million of those chains were shared by two or more donors. Raw reads were error-corrected and collapsed into unique sequences by a nearest-neighbor algorithm in which closely related sequences were merged to remove PCR and sequencing errors. Alignment of CDR3 sequences to IMGT reference sequences was used to assign V, D and J gene segments. For a sequence to be retained, a match of at least six nucleotides to both a V gene segment and a J gene segment was required. Rearrangements were called productive when the CDR3 lacked stop codons and stayed in frame with V and J; all others were non-productive. CDR3 was defined by IMGT convention, running from the second conserved V-encoded cysteine to the conserved J-encoded phenylalanine. In an earlier analysis of some 550 of the donors, sequences lacking an unambiguous match to a single V gene segment were excluded. An earlier analysis of some 500 of the donors classified V segments as functional when productive rearrangements were above 56.7% and as segregating when the standard deviation between donors was above 5%. To diagnose cytomegalovirus status from the catalog of TCR beta chain sequences, a statistical classification framework was built. In a later analysis, TCR nucleotide sequences were compared against IMGT/GENE-DB human TR gene sequences so that V and J genes could be assigned. The TCRdist pipeline was used in a later analysis to assign CDR3 sequences and most-parsimonious VDJ recombination scenarios. In a later analysis, every TCR beta chain was defined by the combination of its CDR3 amino acid sequence and its V-gene family, and reads without a unique V-gene family were dropped. A later analysis removed several hundred highly shared, low-generation-probability nucleotide sequences to deal with suspected cross-contamination and a sequencing artifact. In a later analysis, a clonal expansion index was calculated for each public chain from normalized within-repertoire ranks of inferred template counts. In a later analysis, generation probabilities were computed using a VDJ recombination model fitted to out-of-frame rearrangements, and the results were checked against IGoR. In a later analysis, hypergeometric tests were used to score TCR-TCR, TCR-HLA and TCR-CMV co-occurrence, with a repertoire-size bias correction applied to TCR pairs. In a later analysis, false discovery rates were estimated by permuting HLA or CMV assignments 20 times. A later analysis grouped co-occurring TCRs with DBSCAN, adding TCRdist sequence similarity when clustering within HLA-allele-positive subsets. Co-occurrence clustering excluded repertoires with fewer than 30,000 or more than 120,000 public chains, plus five with anomalous nucleotide sharing. The immuneACCESS repertoire file appears here via TCRdb, limited to in-frame rearrangements. These files lack a portion of the clones; in checked studies, under half of the deficit traces to unresolved V genes, and the cause of the others is not known. Clone size and V and J calls were adopted from that table, with D and trimming inferred from the DNA. In this sample the table shows under 200,000 clones, around three quarters of which occur a single time. The ten largest clones add up to 5.7% of the sample.

The CDR3 runs 16 residues from the cysteine to the phenylalanine. Here the CDR3 DNA is all that survives: 48 bases in frame from base 1. For CDR1 and CDR2, the germline V gene (reference sequence) lists SGHNT and YYREEE. Germline trimming: 3 bases from V, 3 bases from J; junction bases outside gene matches: 10. The receptor comes from a middle-aged man in good health and CMV-seronegative. The sequence is built from TRBV5-4 and TRBJ1-2; 8 bases in the junction line up with TRBD1. Sequencing was carried out using PBMCs. The sequence in DNA is TGTGCCAGCAGCTCCTCCCGACAGGGGTCTGACTATGGCTACACCTTC. Its coded protein is CASSSSRQGSDYGYTF.